The 11 T cell receptor beta chains presented below share a single source sample, sequenced in a study of cytomegalovirus exposure and HLA in healthy donors. Assay used: immunoSEQ multiplex PCR; TCRdb lists only in-frame clones, some missing. Of approximately 65,000 clones detected, about 91% appear once; the ten largest clones hold around 3.2%. The source material was PBMCs. These receptor sequences come from a man aged 18 to 35 in good health and CMV-seronegative.

J is TRBJ1-1 and V is TRBV19; TRBD1 matches at 7 bases. Trimming removed 5 bases from V and 5 bases from J; junction bases left unmatched: 5. CDR1 LNHDA and CDR2 SQIVND come from the germline V gene (reference sequence). This CDR3 is 13 amino acids long. The chain's CDR3 is CASSLQGLTEAFF. The CDR3 coding sequence is TGTGCCAGTAGTCTACAGGGGTTGACTGAAGCTTTCTTT. Together with reference TRBV19 and TRBJ1-1, the CDR3 gives the full variable domain: DGGITQSPKYLFRKEGQNVTLSCEQNLNHDAMYWYRQDPGQGLRLIYYSQIVNDFQKGDIAEGYSVSREKKESFPLTVTSAQKNPTAFYLCASSLQGLTEAFFGQGTRLTVV.

This clone was seen only once. The rearrangement links TRBV5-6 to TRBJ1-1; the match to TRBD1 covers 9 bases. There are 13 residues in the CDR3. The ends lost 5 bases at V and 1 base at J; junction bases unmatched: 0. Germline V gives CDR1 SGHDT, CDR2 YYEEEE. The DNA of the CDR3 is TGTGCCAGCAGGGACAGGGGGAACACTGAAGCTTTCTTT. Translation gives CASRDRGNTEAFF.

V and J are TRBV13 and TRBJ1-1, with D maybe TRBD1 (5 bases). This CDR3 is 12 amino acids long. V was cut by 5 bases and J by 10 bases, with 14 bases left in between. CDR1 is PRHDT and CDR2 is FYEKMQ in the germline V gene (reference sequence). The CDR3 bases are TGTGCCAGCAGCCCTCGGGGGGGGAGAGCTTTCTTT. It yields the protein CASSPRGGRAFF.

This clone was detected only once. This chain uses TRBV15 with TRBJ2-5, with 7 bases lining up with TRBD1. The V and J ends lost 1 base and 5 bases, in that order; junction bases with no gene match: 7. Germline CDR1 and CDR2: LNHNV and YYDKDF (reference sequence). This CDR3 spans 15 amino acids. This CDR3 reads CATSRVELDRETQYF. The CDR3 coding sequence is TGTGCCACCAGCAGAGTTGAATTGGACAGGGAGACCCAGTACTTC.

The genes are TRBV29-1 and TRBJ2-5; possibly TRBD2 for D (5 bases). V gave up 7 bases and J gave up 4 bases, with 22 bases separating them. There are 15 residues in the CDR3. The germline CDR1 and CDR2 sequences are SQVTM and ANQGSEA. The CDR3 loop reads CSDFDRVAQGETQYF. The DNA for the CDR3 is TGCAGCGACTTCGATAGGGTAGCGCAAGGAGAGACCCAGTACTTC. Supplemented by reference TRBV29-1 and TRBJ2-5, the full variable domain reads SAVISQKPSRDICQRGTSLTIQCQVDSQVTMMFWYRQQPGQSLTLIATANQGSEATYESGFVIDKFPISRPNLTFSTLTVSNMSPEDSSIYLCSDFDRVAQGETQYFGPGTRLLVL.

This chain uses TRBV19 with TRBJ2-1; D is possibly TRBD1 (5 bases). CDR1 LNHDA and CDR2 SQIVND come from the germline V gene (reference sequence). Trimming stripped 3 bases from V and 5 bases from J, with 8 bases between. This CDR3 comprises 13 residues. The DNA of the CDR3 is TGTGCCAGTAGTATGGGGCGGAACAATGAGCAGTTCTTC. Protein sequence: CASSMGRNNEQFF.

This rearrangement joins TRBV7-2 to TRBJ2-3, with 9 bases fitting TRBD2. CDR1 and CDR2 from the germline V gene are SGHTA and FQGNSA. This CDR3 is 15 amino acids long. The V segment lost 2 bases and the J segment 4 bases; nucleotides outside the gene matches: 4. The CDR3 sequence is CASSLTGLAPDTQYF. The CDR3 DNA reads TGTGCCAGCAGCTTAACGGGACTAGCCCCAGATACGCAGTATTTT.

This chain uses TRBV7-6 with TRBJ1-2, with 7 bases aligning to TRBD1. Germline loops: CDR1 SGHVS, CDR2 FNYEAQ. V shed 5 bases and J 8 bases; nucleotides not matched to a gene: 17. This CDR3 comprises 16 residues. DNA of the CDR3: TGTGCCAGCAGCGGATTTACAGGGGACGGAGATCTGGGCTACACCTTC. Its translation: CASSGFTGDGDLGYTF.

The V and J genes are TRBV5-1 and TRBJ2-7; D is possibly TRBD1 (6 bases). CDR1 is SGHRS, CDR2 YFSETQ, per germline. The V end lost 4 bases, the J end lost 1 base, and 12 bases lay between the germline ends. CDR3 length: 14 amino acids. As DNA, the CDR3 is TGCGCCAGCAGCACACTACAGGGTTCCTACGAGCAGTACTTC. Protein sequence: CASSTLQGSYEQYF. Full variable domain (rest looked up from reference TRBV5-1 and TRBJ2-7): KAGVTQTPRYLIKTRGQQVTLSCSPISGHRSVSWYQQTPGQGLQFLFEYFSETQRNKGNFPGRFSGRQFSNSRSEMNVSTLELGDSALYLCASSTLQGSYEQYFGPGTRLTVT.

The rearrangement uses TRBV27 and TRBJ1-2, with TRBD1 matching over 8 bases. The CDR3 is 17 residues long. J was trimmed by 3 bases and V by 6 bases; bases with no gene match: 15. Germline V CDR1 and CDR2: MNHEY, SMNVEV (reference sequence). The CDR3 DNA reads TGTGCCAGCAGCCGTGGGACAGGCCTTTATAGTTACTATGGCTACACCTTC. It yields the protein CASSRGTGLYSYYGYTF.

V is TRBV20-1 and J is TRBJ2-7, with 7 nucleotides matching TRBD1. CDR1 is DFQATT and CDR2 is SNEGSKA in the germline V gene (reference sequence). Losses at the gene ends were 8 bases for V and 3 bases for J; bases not matched to a gene: 4. The CDR3 is 11 residues long. In DNA form, the CDR3 reads TGCAGTACGGGACAGAACTACGAGCAGTACTTC. Translated: CSTGQNYEQYF.